The 23 T cell receptor beta chains below were found in one sample sequenced in a study of OX40 agonist ivuxolimab in advanced cancers. TCRdb's copy holds only in-frame clones and misses some; the assay was immunoSEQ multiplex PCR. The sample consists of approximately 75,000 clones, about 88% of them appearing once. The sample here was CD4+ or CD8+ T cells sorted from blood, taken in a trial of the OX40 agonist ivuxolimab. These receptors were obtained from an adult with an advanced solid tumor such as melanoma, head and neck, liver or kidney cancer.

V and J are TRBV7-8 and TRBJ2-1; D unresolved. This CDR3 comprises 16 residues. Germline CDR1 and CDR2: SGHVS and FQNEAQ. The germline V and J ends were trimmed by 7 bases and 1 base, with 17 bases remaining between them. The CDR3: CASTLFGWSSYNEQFF. Written as DNA, the CDR3 is TGTGCCAGCACCCTTTTCGGCTGGAGTTCCTACAATGAGCAGTTCTTC.

The V and J genes are TRBV29-1 and TRBJ2-5; D unresolved. Germline V gives CDR1 SQVTM, CDR2 ANQGSEA. CDR3 length: 14 residues. Trimming removed 3 bases from V and 5 bases from J, with 16 bases in between. In DNA form, the CDR3 reads TGCAGCGTTGATCCGGCGCCCGGGCGGGAGACCCAGTACTTC. Translated, it gives CSVDPAPGRETQYF.

The rearrangement links TRBV7-2 to TRBJ2-1, with 7 bases that match TRBD2. The CDR3 runs 16 residues. Looked up from germline, CDR1 is SGHTA and CDR2 is FQGNSA. The V segment lost 1 base and the J segment 4 bases; nucleotides outside the gene matches: 7. The CDR3 DNA reads TGTGCCAGCAGCTTAGTAGCGGGCCCAGAATACAATGAGCAGTTCTTC. Translated, it gives CASSLVAGPEYNEQFF. The complete variable domain, with remaining parts taken from reference TRBV7-2 and TRBJ2-1, reads GAGVSQSPSNKVTEKGKDVELRCDPISGHTALYWYRQSLGQGLEFLIYFQGNSAPDKSGLPSDRFSAERTGGSVSTLTIQRTQQEDSAVYLCASSLVAGPEYNEQFFGPGTRLTVL.

The table lists this clone with a count of one. The chain is built from TRBV7-7 and TRBJ2-1; 8 bases match TRBD1. Trimming cost V 5 bases and J 0 bases; bases outside gene matches: 6. CDR1 is SSHAT, CDR2 FNYEAQ, per germline (reference sequence). This CDR3 region has 16 residues. CDR3 amino acids: CASSERQGSSYNEQFF. The DNA for the CDR3 is TGTGCCAGCAGCGAAAGACAGGGGAGCTCCTACAATGAGCAGTTCTTC.

V and J are TRBV19 and TRBJ2-1, with unresolved D. Trimming removed 8 bases from V and 9 bases from J, with 11 bases in between. Germline values: CDR1 LNHDA, CDR2 SQIVND (reference sequence). The CDR3 is 11 amino acids. The CDR3 here is CASRTEFEQFF. CDR3 nucleotide sequence: TGTGCCAGTCGAACGGAGTTTGAGCAGTTCTTC.

This sequence joins TRBV30 and TRBJ1-6; no clear D gene. This CDR3 has 12 amino acids. CDR1 is GTSNPN, CDR2 SVGIG, per germline (reference sequence). Trimming pared 4 bases from V and 5 bases from J, leaving 6 bases between. As DNA, the CDR3 is TGTGCCTGGACAGTCAATAATTCACCCCTCCACTTT. It yields the protein CAWTVNNSPLHF.

The V and J genes are TRBV6-5 and TRBJ1-2; D gene ambiguous. V dropped 4 bases and J dropped 3 bases, with 9 bases sitting between them. Looked up from germline, CDR1 is MNHEY and CDR2 is SVGAGI. The CDR3 covers 13 residues. The chain's CDR3 is CASSSTDDYGYTF. In DNA, the CDR3 is TGTGCCAGCAGTTCCACAGACGACTATGGCTACACCTTC.

This chain links TRBV6-1 with TRBJ2-4; D gene uncertain. Germline CDR1 and CDR2: MNHNS and SASEGT. The CDR3 has 14 residues. The ends were cut back, 10 bases at V and 0 bases at J, with 13 bases in the middle. CDR3: CATGRVGAKNIQYF. In DNA, the CDR3 is TGTGCCACAGGACGAGTCGGAGCCAAAAACATTCAGTACTTC.

This chain connects TRBV6-5 to TRBJ2-1; 10 nucleotides align to TRBD2. The germline V gene encodes CDR1 MNHEY and CDR2 SVGAGI. V was clipped by 4 bases and J by 7 bases; unmatched bases: 7. The CDR3 totals 15 residues. CDR3 coding DNA: TGTGCCAGCAGTTTAAGCGGGGGGGCGAGTAATGAGCAGTTCTTC. It encodes CASSLSGGASNEQFF.

The chain couples TRBV5-5 to TRBJ2-5; perhaps TRBD1 as D (5 bases). With 0 bases removed from V and 4 bases from J, the gap between germline ends came to 16 bases. CDR3 length: 16 amino acids. Germline lookup yields CDR1 SGHKS and CDR2 YYEKEE (reference sequence). CDR3 in amino acids: CASSLDAQETGETQYF. The DNA of the CDR3 is TGTGCCAGCAGCTTGGACGCACAGGAGACCGGAGAGACCCAGTACTTC.

The chain joins TRBV5-4 to TRBJ2-2, with 9 bases fitting TRBD1. The CDR3 has 16 residues. J was trimmed by 3 bases and V by 4 bases; bases with no gene match: 7. Per the germline V gene, CDR1 is SGHNT and CDR2 is YYREEE (reference sequence). The CDR3 protein is CASSSPGQGHTGELFF. The CDR3 DNA is TGTGCCAGCAGCAGCCCGGGACAGGGACACACCGGGGAGCTGTTTTTT.

The chain uses TRBV4-3 and TRBJ2-3; possibly TRBD2 for D (5 bases). V lost 4 bases and J lost 2, with 19 bases in between. CDR1 is LGHNA, CDR2 YSLEER, per germline. The CDR3 loop spans 17 amino acids. Here the CDR3 DNA reads TGCGCCAGCAGCCGTCTACACTCGGGATCTTACACAGATACGCAGTATTTT. It encodes CASSRLHSGSYTDTQYF.

This chain joins TRBV27 and TRBJ2-5; possible D gene TRBD1, 5 bases. The V end was cut by 3 bases, the J end by 1 base, with 15 bases between. Germline CDR1 and CDR2: MNHEY and SMNVEV (reference sequence). The CDR3 runs 16 residues. The CDR3 DNA reads as TGTGCCAGCAGTTTCCATGGGGCAAGCTTCCAAGAGACCCAGTACTTC. Translating gives CASSFHGASFQETQYF.

This sequence joins TRBV9 and TRBJ2-2; D may match TRBD1 or TRBD2 (5 bases each). Deletions cut 5 bases from V and 8 bases from J, with 25 bases between. The CDR3 has 17 residues. Germline V gene lookup returns CDR1 SGDLS and CDR2 YYNGEE. The CDR3 reads CASSVTPGPLFFGELFF. The CDR3 bases are TGTGCCAGCAGTGTTACACCGGGACCACTTTTCTTTGGGGAGCTGTTTTTT. Drawing the rest from reference TRBV9 and TRBJ2-2, the complete variable domain is DSGVTQTPKHLITATGQRVTLRCSPRSGDLSVYWYQQSLDQGLQFLIQYYNGEERAKGNILERFSAQQFPDLHSELNLSSLELGDSALYFCASSVTPGPLFFGELFFGEGSRLTVL.

The chain couples TRBV28 to TRBJ1-2; no firm D call. V dropped 6 bases and J dropped 8 bases, with 10 bases sitting between them. The CDR3 is 11 amino acids. CDR1 and CDR2 (germline): MDHEN, SYDVKM. CDR3 nucleotides: TGTGCCAGCAGGCAAACCGGGGGCTACACCTTC. This translates into CASRQTGGYTF.

The CDR3 protein is CASSGDRDLEAFF. CDR3 bases: TGTGCCAGCAGCGGTGACAGGGACCTTGAAGCTTTCTTT. The V gene is TRBV5-6, the J gene TRBJ1-1, with TRBD1 matching over 7 bases. Germline V gene lookup returns CDR1 SGHDT and CDR2 YYEEEE. This CDR3 spans 13 amino acids. Germline trimming cut 4 bases from V and 7 bases from J; bases unmatched to any gene: 7.

V usage is TRBV6-1 and J usage is TRBJ1-3; no reliable D call. This CDR3 contains 13 residues. The ends were cut back, 4 bases at V and 0 bases at J, with 4 bases in the middle. Germline V lookup: CDR1 MNHNS, CDR2 SASEGT. CDR3 sequence: CASSGSSGNTIYF. The CDR3 DNA follows: TGTGCCAGCAGTGGGAGCTCTGGAAACACCATATATTTT.

V is TRBV28 and J is TRBJ1-1; the match to TRBD1 covers 7 bases. J was trimmed by 5 bases and V by 3 bases; bases with no gene match: 9. Germline V gives CDR1 MDHEN, CDR2 SYDVKM. This CDR3 has 15 residues. CDR3 in DNA: TGTGCCAGCAGTTTTCTCCAGGGGGGTGGGACTGAAGCTTTCTTT. This codes for CASSFLQGGGTEAFF.

The CDR3: CSVKGGSSVNEQFF. For the CDR3, the DNA is TGCAGCGTTAAGGGAGGGAGTAGCGTCAATGAGCAGTTCTTC. The rearrangement uses TRBV29-1 and TRBJ2-1; the match to TRBD2 covers 7 bases. Germline V gives CDR1 SQVTM, CDR2 ANQGSEA. After removal of 5 bases from V and 6 bases from J, the junction contained 10 bases not matched to a gene. The CDR3 loop spans 14 amino acids.

This chain joins TRBV7-7 and TRBJ2-5; TRBD1 aligns across 10 bases. Germline loops: CDR1 SSHAT, CDR2 FNYEAQ (reference sequence). The trim removed 5 bases at V and 4 bases at J, leaving 1 base unmatched. This CDR3 has 13 residues. The CDR3 loop reads CASSRDRGETQYF. As DNA, the CDR3 is TGTGCCAGCAGCCGGGACAGGGGAGAGACCCAGTACTTC.

The chain links TRBV7-8 to TRBJ2-3; D tentatively reads TRBD1 or TRBD2 (5 bases each). Germline CDR1 reads SGHVS; CDR2 reads FQNEAQ. The germline V and J ends were trimmed by 1 base and 3 bases, with 5 bases remaining between them. The CDR3 covers 13 residues. CDR3 loop: CASSLGGTDTQYF. The CDR3 nucleotides are TGTGCCAGCAGCTTAGGGGGGACAGATACGCAGTATTTT.

V and J are TRBV7-6 and TRBJ1-3, with a tentative D call TRBD1 (6 bases). V was shortened by 1 base and J by 1 base, with 11 bases between the two germline ends. From germline, CDR1 is SGHVS and CDR2 FNYEAQ. The CDR3 covers 16 residues. The CDR3 sequence: CASSLETGLSGNTIYF. The CDR3 DNA sequence: TGTGCCAGCAGCTTAGAGACAGGACTTTCTGGAAACACCATATATTTT.

This sequence joins TRBV7-9 and TRBJ1-2; D call uncertain. Between the trimmed V and J ends, which lost 1 base and 4 bases, there was a span of 7 bases. Germline CDR1 is SEHNR and CDR2 is FQNEAQ (reference sequence). This CDR3 has 13 amino acids. Written as DNA, the CDR3 is TGTGCCAGCAGCTTAGATTGGACCTATGGCTACACCTTC. It specifies CASSLDWTYGYTF. Full variable domain (outside the CDR3, taken from reference TRBV7-9 and TRBJ1-2): DTGVSQNPRHKITKRGQNVTFRCDPISEHNRLYWYRQTLGQGPEFLTYFQNEAQLEKSRLLSDRFSAERPKGSFSTLEIQRTEQGDSAMYLCASSLDWTYGYTFGSGTRLTVV.